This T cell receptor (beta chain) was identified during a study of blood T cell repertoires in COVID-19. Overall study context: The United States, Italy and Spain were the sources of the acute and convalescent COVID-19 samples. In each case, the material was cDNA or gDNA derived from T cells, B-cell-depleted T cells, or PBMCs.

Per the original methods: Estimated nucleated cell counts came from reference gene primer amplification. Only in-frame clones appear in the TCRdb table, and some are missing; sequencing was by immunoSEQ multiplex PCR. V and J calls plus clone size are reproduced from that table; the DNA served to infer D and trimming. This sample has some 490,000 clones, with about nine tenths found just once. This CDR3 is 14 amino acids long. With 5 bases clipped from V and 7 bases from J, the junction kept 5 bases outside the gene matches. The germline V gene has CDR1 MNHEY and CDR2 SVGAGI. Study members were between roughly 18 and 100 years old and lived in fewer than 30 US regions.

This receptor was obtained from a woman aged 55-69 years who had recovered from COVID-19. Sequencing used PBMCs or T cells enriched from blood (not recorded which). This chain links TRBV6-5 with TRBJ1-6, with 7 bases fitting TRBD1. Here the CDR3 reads CASSPGQTNSPLHF. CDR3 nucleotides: TGTGCCAGCAGTCCGGGACAGACAAATTCACCCCTCCACTTT.